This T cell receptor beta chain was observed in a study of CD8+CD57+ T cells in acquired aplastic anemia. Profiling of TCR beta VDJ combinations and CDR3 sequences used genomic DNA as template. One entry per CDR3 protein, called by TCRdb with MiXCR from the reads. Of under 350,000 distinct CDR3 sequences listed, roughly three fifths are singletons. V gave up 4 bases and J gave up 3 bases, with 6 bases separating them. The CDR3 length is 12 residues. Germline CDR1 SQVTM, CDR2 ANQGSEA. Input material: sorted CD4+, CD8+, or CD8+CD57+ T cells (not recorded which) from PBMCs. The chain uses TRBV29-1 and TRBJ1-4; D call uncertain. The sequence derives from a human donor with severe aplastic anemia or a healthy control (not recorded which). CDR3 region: CSVGRSNEKLFF. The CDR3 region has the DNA TGCAGCGTTGGCCGCTCTAATGAAAAACTGTTTTTT.